The next 10 T cell receptor beta chains were all read from a single sample in a study of CD8+ T cells in alopecia areata. Treatment reported: oral pan-JAK inhibitor, 5-10 mg twice daily. It was cDNA, reverse transcribed from extracted RNA, that served as the sequencing template. The assay was immunoSEQ multiplex PCR, and TCRdb's table has in-frame clones only and misses some. The sample contains hundreds of thousands of clones, roughly 64% of which appear only once. The specimen was CD4+ T cells sorted from blood, collected at week 24, from a patient treated with tofacitinib. The receptors shown here come from a human donor with alopecia areata.

The chain uses TRBV29-1 and TRBJ2-7; weak D call: TRBD1 (7 bases). Trimming removed 5 bases at V and 3 bases at J, with 11 bases between. This CDR3 comprises 12 residues. Germline-derived CDR1 and CDR2 are SQVTM and ANQGSEA. DNA for the CDR3: TGCAGCGTTCACCAGGGGGGCTACGAGCAGTACTTC. This codes for CSVHQGGYEQYF.

This clone was seen ten or more times. Other nucleotide sequences from this sample produce the same CDR3. CDR3: CASSLESSGANVLTF. The CDR3 bases are TGCGCCAGCAGCTTGGAAAGCTCTGGGGCCAACGTCCTGACTTTC. V gene TRBV5-1 combines with J gene TRBJ2-6; D call uncertain. Germline V gene data show CDR1 as SGHRS and CDR2 as YFSETQ. The CDR3 contains 15 residues. Trimming removed 0 bases from V and 0 bases from J, with 4 bases in between.

This chain connects TRBV7-2 to TRBJ2-1, with D hard to call. The CDR3 covers 14 residues. V was trimmed by 5 bases and J by 0 bases, leaving 8 bases between them. CDR1 and CDR2 (germline): SGHTA, FQGNSA. Here the CDR3 DNA reads TGTGCCAGCAGCCCGACGAGCTCCTACAATGAGCAGTTCTTC. Translated: CASSPTSSYNEQFF.

The rearrangement joins TRBV29-1 to TRBJ2-5; 8 nucleotides line up with TRBD2. Unmatched junction bases numbered 6, after V lost 4 bases and J lost 2 bases. The CDR3 covers 14 residues. Germline V gene sequence: CDR1 SQVTM, CDR2 ANQGSEA. CDR3 loop: CSVAPAGVQETQYF. The CDR3 coding sequence is TGCAGCGTTGCGCCAGCGGGGGTACAAGAGACCCAGTACTTC.

This clone was counted between two and nine times. The chain is built from TRBV7-9 and TRBJ2-7; D is possibly TRBD1 or TRBD2 (5 bases each). CDR1 SEHNR and CDR2 FQNEAQ come from the germline V gene (reference sequence). CDR3 length: 14 residues. V shed 3 bases and J shed 0 bases, with 9 bases lying between them. CDR3 sequence: CASSLGPRSYEQYF. Written as DNA, the CDR3 is TGTGCCAGCAGCTTGGGACCCCGCTCCTACGAGCAGTACTTC.

The V gene is TRBV10-3, the J gene TRBJ1-5; D is uncertain. Germline CDR1 reads ENHRY; CDR2 reads SYGVKD. Trimming left V 0 bases short and J 4 bases short, with 4 bases between. This CDR3 is built from 13 residues. The CDR3 DNA is TGTGCCATCAGTGAGTCCCCAAATCAGCCCCAGCATTTT. It translates to CAISESPNQPQHF.

As regards this clone: Other DNA sequences of this sample code for an identical CDR3. The chain is built from TRBV29-1 and TRBJ2-5; TRBD2 might be the D (6 bases). The germline V gene encodes CDR1 SQVTM and CDR2 ANQGSEA. The CDR3 has 13 residues. Deletions cut 3 bases from V and 5 bases from J, with 13 bases between. For the CDR3, the DNA is TGCAGCGTTGAGTGGGGACGGGGGGAGACCCAGTACTTC. Its translation: CSVEWGRGETQYF.

The V and J genes are TRBV29-1 and TRBJ1-4; 8 bases fit TRBD1. Germline CDR1 and CDR2: SQVTM and ANQGSEA. The V gene end was trimmed by 6 bases and the J gene end by 4 bases; junction bases not matched to a gene: 7. The CDR3 runs 14 residues. The CDR3 region has the DNA TGCAGCGTCGTGGACAGGGCCAATAATGAAAAACTGTTTTTT. Translating gives CSVVDRANNEKLFF.

In this sample, this clone turned up once. This rearrangement joins TRBV30 to TRBJ2-3; the match to TRBD2 covers 11 bases. The CDR3 runs to 13 residues. V was pared by 4 bases and J by 4 bases, with 1 base of the junction left unmatched. Germline V gene sequence: CDR1 GTSNPN, CDR2 SVGIG (reference sequence). DNA of the CDR3: TGTGCCTGGATAGCGGGGGGGGCAGATACGCAGTATTTT. Translating it yields CAWIAGGADTQYF.

This clone was detected only a few times. One junction end does not reproduce the germline sequence, and a read error may be involved. The V gene is TRBV7-9, the J gene TRBJ2-1; D remains unclear. CDR3 length: 9 amino acids. The V gene's germline CDR1 is SEHNR and CDR2 FQNEAQ (reference sequence). CDR3 coding DNA: TGTGCCAGCATGCCCTTGGGGATCTTC. Protein sequence: CASMPLGIF.